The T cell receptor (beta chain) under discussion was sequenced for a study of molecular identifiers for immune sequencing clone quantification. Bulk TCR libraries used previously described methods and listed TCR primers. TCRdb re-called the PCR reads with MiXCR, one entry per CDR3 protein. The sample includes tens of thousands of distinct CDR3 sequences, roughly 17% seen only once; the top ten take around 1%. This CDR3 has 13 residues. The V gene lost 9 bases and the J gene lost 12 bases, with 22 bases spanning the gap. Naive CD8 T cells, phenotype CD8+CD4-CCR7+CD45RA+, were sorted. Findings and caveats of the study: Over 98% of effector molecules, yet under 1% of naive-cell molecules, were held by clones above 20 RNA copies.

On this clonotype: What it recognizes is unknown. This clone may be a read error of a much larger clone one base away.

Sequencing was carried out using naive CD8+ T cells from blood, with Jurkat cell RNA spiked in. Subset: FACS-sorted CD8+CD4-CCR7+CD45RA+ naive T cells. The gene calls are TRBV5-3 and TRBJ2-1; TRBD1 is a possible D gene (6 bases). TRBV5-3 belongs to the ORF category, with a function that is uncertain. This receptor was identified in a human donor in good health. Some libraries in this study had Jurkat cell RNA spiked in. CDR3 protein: CATSDRSRDGQFF. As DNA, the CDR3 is TGTGCCACGTCCGACAGGTCCAGGGATGGGCAGTTCTTC.